The clone carrying this TCR beta chain appeared a few times. Its antigen is unidentified. An end of the junction does not agree with germline; a read error may underlie this. Primers used in a second PCR of roughly 7 to 11 cycles were a sample-barcoded 5' primer and a J-beta primer mix. TCRdb re-derived calls from the 5' RACE reads in MiXCR, one entry per CDR3 protein. The sample consists of about 570,000 distinct CDR3 sequences, roughly 29% of them appearing once. The entry originates in a study of blood T cells in healthy people across ages. Study-wide context: With template switching, about one barcoded beta molecule was captured per two T cells.

Findings and caveats of the study: The study regarded diversity estimates from one million T cells as underestimates. Unknown CMV status may confound age-related changes in expanded clones.

CDR3 length: 12 residues. Per the germline V gene, CDR1 is LGHNT and CDR2 is FRNRAP. The sequenced sample consisted of blood. The genes are TRBV12-5 and TRBJ2-5, with unresolved D. The sequence came from a woman in her sixties or seventies in good health. CDR3 coding DNA: TGTGCTAGTGGTTTGGTACCCGGGCCTCTGCACTTC. It yields the protein CASGLVPGPLHF.